The entry below describes one T cell receptor (beta chain). Antigen unknown. V lost 3 bases, J lost 0 bases, and 5 bases stayed unmatched. The CDR3 totals 17 residues. The germline gives CDR1 LNHDA, CDR2 SQIVND (reference sequence). This sample is drawn from a study of cytomegalovirus exposure and HLA in healthy donors. PCR involved 60 Vbeta and 13 Jbeta primers. Clones were read by immunoSEQ multiplex PCR, and TCRdb kept only the in-frame ones, dropping some. The listing records 150,000 to 200,000 clones. Study results and caveats: TCR beta sequences numbering around 15,000 were associated with HLA alleles at 0.05 false discovery rate in a later analysis.

V gene TRBV19 combines with J gene TRBJ2-6; 7 bases are shared with TRBD1. The receptor was isolated from a woman between 18 and 30 years old in good health and CMV-seropositive. Material for sequencing was PBMCs. The CDR3 spells CASSMTGPHSGANVLTF. The CDR3 DNA reads TGTGCCAGTAGTATGACAGGGCCCCACTCTGGGGCCAACGTCCTGACTTTC. The complete variable domain, with remaining parts taken from reference TRBV19 and TRBJ2-6, reads DGGITQSPKYLFRKEGQNVTLSCEQNLNHDAMYWYRQDPGQGLRLIYYSQIVNDFQKGDIAEGYSVSREKKESFPLTVTSAQKNPTAFYLCASSMTGPHSGANVLTFGAGSRLTVL.